This record looks at one T cell receptor (beta chain) sequence and its context. The clone's antigen remains unknown. Per-base qualities were not stored, and no clone one base away is much larger. Taken with the paper, the label for treatment or condition translates to: oral pan-JAK inhibitor, 5-10 mg twice daily. From alopecia areata patients, peripheral blood was collected along with lesional scalp punch biopsies. PBMCs were separated by density centrifugation and stained for CD3, CD4 and CD8, after which CD4+ and CD8+ T cells were sorted on a FACSAria. The entry originates in a study of CD8+ T cells in alopecia areata (dated by TCRdb to the late 2010s). At the level of the whole study: The treated patients, all with moderate-to-severe alopecia areata, were enrolled in an open-label pilot trial of oral tofacitinib given at 5 to 10 mg twice daily. High-throughput TCRbeta sequencing was used to examine T cell clonal expansion in alopecia areata in both the C3H/HeJ mouse model and human patients. Disease severity in treated patients was measured with the SALT score, which quantifies the percentage of affected scalp surface area. On the human side, TCRbeta sequencing was run on scalp tissue and on sorted CD4+ and CD8+ peripheral blood T cells from healthy controls and from alopecia areata patients with either patchy or totalis/universalis disease. Tofacitinib-treated patients had biopsies at baseline and at 4 and 24 weeks of treatment, with a later scalp biopsy in several patients. The RNA source kit depended on sample type: the PAXgene miRNA kit for fixed scalp, the miRNeasy kit for PBMCs, and the RNeasy kit for mouse skin. Scalp clonality was compared across normal scalp (n=4), patchy alopecia areata scalp (n=8), and alopecia totalis/universalis scalp (n=8). Tofacitinib was given for 6 to 18 months, followed by 6 months of follow-up off drug to assess delayed response and recurrence. TCRbeta CDR3 regions were amplified by immunoSEQ multiplex PCR using 35 Vbeta forward and 13 Jbeta reverse primers. Overall study outcomes, separate from this receptor: With tofacitinib, both scalp clonality and the number of expanded CD8+ clones among the top 100 scalp clones went down significantly. Because the treated cohort was small and had only one nonresponder, larger studies are needed to examine links between baseline CD8+ expansion and response. Compared with mice, TCR sequences shared between patients were less clear, possibly partly because of HLA diversity across the patient population. Lesional scalp, especially in alopecia totalis/universalis, showed higher clonality and more expanded CD8+ clones than normal scalp, suggesting antigenic drive. During tofacitinib treatment, many expanded lesional clones remained in scalp and blood, and this persistence may partly explain relapse after treatment is stopped. Scalp TCR repertoire analysis is complicated because resident alphabeta T cells in normal human skin are also sequenced, whereas mouse skin is dominated by gammadelta T cells.

The V and J ends are trimmed by 4 bases and 7 bases, leaving 5 bases between them. Taken from the germline V gene, the CDR1 and CDR2 loops are MNHNS and SASEGT. Spanning cysteine to phenylalanine, the CDR3 consists of 12 amino acids. Only CDR3 DNA remains: 36 bases, in frame from the first base. The protocol used for the library was the immunoSEQ multiplex PCR assay. To provide template for TCR sequencing, every sample had RNA extracted and reverse transcribed into cDNA. First-strand cDNA was synthesized using SuperScript III with a 2:1 mix of oligo-dT and random hexamers. A synthetic immune receptor repertoire was used to assess amplification bias, and residual bias was removed computationally. The study's own analysis went as follows. After raw reads were preprocessed to remove errors, the CDR3 was defined following IMGT conventions as running from the conserved cysteine to phenylalanine. To get clonality, Shannon entropy was normalized by log2 of the number of productive unique TCRs and the result was subtracted from 1. Scalp TCRbeta sequences were cross-referenced with sorted blood CD4 and CD8 repertoires so that the CD4 or CD8 identity of scalp clones could be inferred. TCRdb stores this immuneACCESS table with in-frame sequences only. Part of the clones is absent; in the studies checked, under half of the shortfall reflects unresolved V genes, and no reason is known for the rest. That table supplies the V and J calls and clone size; D and trimming were determined from the DNA. The table for this sample lists about 190,000 clones; less than 70% of them were counted only once. The ten largest clones capture approximately 1.3% of the sample.

The chain uses TRBV6-1 and TRBJ1-6; no D gene call is confident. The sequence derives from a human donor with alopecia areata. This specimen consisted of CD4+ T cells sorted from blood, obtained around week 50, from a patient treated with tofacitinib. The CDR3 protein is CASSGANSPLHF. The nucleotide sequence reads as follows: TGTGCCAGCAGTGGGGCCAATTCACCCCTCCACTTT.